This passage covers 8 T cell receptor beta chains from one sample sequenced in a study of T cell responses to AZD1222 COVID-19 vaccine. The repertoire was sequenced with immunoSEQ multiplex PCR; TCRdb's copy has only in-frame clones and lacks some. The data show more than 110,000 clones, with approximately 90% seen just once and 2.8% held by the top ten. The starting material was peripheral blood, obtained on day 0 of AZD1222 vaccination. Every receptor here comes from an adult in good health.

The chain uses TRBV29-1 and TRBJ1-2, with a possible D match to TRBD1 (5 bases). Germline loops: CDR1 SQVTM, CDR2 ANQGSEA. Trimming left V 1 base short and J 8 bases short, with 20 bases between. The CDR3 contains 15 residues. CDR3 region: CSVEGPPPGSRGYTF. The CDR3 DNA follows: TGCAGCGTTGAAGGGCCGCCGCCAGGGTCGCGAGGCTACACCTTC. The complete variable domain, with remaining parts taken from reference TRBV29-1 and TRBJ1-2, reads SAVISQKPSRDICQRGTSLTIQCQVDSQVTMMFWYRQQPGQSLTLIATANQGSEATYESGFVIDKFPISRPNLTFSTLTVSNMSPEDSSIYLCSVEGPPPGSRGYTFGSGTRLTVV.

The chain couples TRBV14 to TRBJ2-3; D tentatively reads TRBD1 or TRBD2 (6 bases each). With 1 base removed from V and 2 bases from J, the gap between germline ends came to 10 bases. The germline V gene encodes CDR1 SGHDN and CDR2 FVKESK. This CDR3 is built from 15 residues. The CDR3 DNA follows: TGTGCCAGCAGCCAAGTGTGGGGGGCCACAGATACGCAGTATTTT. Translation: CASSQVWGATDTQYF.

The chain employs TRBV2 and TRBJ2-6; weak D call: TRBD2 (5 bases). CDR1 SNHLY and CDR2 FYNNEI come from the germline V gene. There are 14 residues in the CDR3. V was pared by 8 bases and J by 3 bases, with 11 bases between. The DNA for the CDR3 is TGTGCCAGCTTTTTCGGGGATGGGGCCAACGTCCTGACTTTC. It codes for CASFFGDGANVLTF.

The rearrangement links TRBV7-2 to TRBJ2-3, with 7 positions matching TRBD2. Germline CDR1 is SGHTA and CDR2 is FQGNSA. This CDR3 spans 15 amino acids. Trimming removed 4 bases from V and 5 bases from J; junction bases left unmatched: 9. As DNA, the CDR3 is TGTGCCAGCAGCTCCGCCAACACGGGGGGAGATACGCAGTATTTT. This encodes CASSSANTGGDTQYF.

The chain has TRBV5-1 and TRBJ1-1, with D perhaps matching TRBD1 (5 bases). From germline, CDR1 is SGHRS and CDR2 YFSETQ. This CDR3 has 14 residues. V was clipped by 0 bases and J by 1 base, with 7 bases between them. CDR3 in DNA: TGCGCCAGCAGCTTGGCACAGGCGAACACTGAAGCTTTCTTT. Translated, it gives CASSLAQANTEAFF.

The chain carries TRBV5-1 and TRBJ2-1; the match to TRBD2 covers 8 bases. With V trimmed by 0 bases and J by 3 bases, 2 bases remained unmatched. The V gene's germline CDR1 is SGHRS and CDR2 YFSETQ. The CDR3 runs 15 residues. DNA of the CDR3: TGCGCCAGCAGCTTGGCGAGCGGGAGCTACAATGAGCAGTTCTTC. It specifies CASSLASGSYNEQFF.

This clone was seen once. The gene calls are TRBV11-3 and TRBJ2-7; D unclear. Germline V gene data show CDR1 as SGHNT and CDR2 as YENEEA. This CDR3 has 12 residues. The V and J ends lost 5 bases and 6 bases respectively, with 11 bases between them. The CDR3 DNA follows: TGTGCCAGCAGCCAGAGTATATTCGAGCAGTACTTC. This sequence encodes CASSQSIFEQYF.

The chain joins TRBV6-4 to TRBJ1-6; D perhaps matches TRBD1 (5 bases). Germline assignment: CDR1 MRHNA and CDR2 SNTAGT. Trimming pared 9 bases from V and 5 bases from J, leaving 8 bases between. There are 12 residues in the CDR3. The CDR3 here is CARGRNNSPLHF. The CDR3 DNA sequence: TGTGCCAGGGGGCGTAATAATTCACCCCTCCACTTT.